These 25 T cell receptor beta chains originate from one sample sequenced in a study of blood T cell repertoires in COVID-19. Libraries were prepared by immunoSEQ multiplex PCR; TCRdb keeps only in-frame clonotypes and omits some of them. This sample has roughly 250,000 clones, with 75% to 95% found just once. Sequenced sample: peripheral blood. The receptors here all came from a person under 30 with COVID-19, enrolled during active disease.

This chain joins TRBV25-1 and TRBJ2-3; TRBD1 might be the D (5 bases). V was shortened by 4 bases and J by 3 bases, with 8 bases between the two germline ends. This CDR3 region has 13 residues. Germline values: CDR1 MGHDK, CDR2 SYGVNS. CDR3 residues: CASSVKGTDTQYF. The CDR3 nucleotides are TGTGCCAGCAGTGTAAAGGGGACAGATACGCAGTATTTT. Drawing the rest from reference TRBV25-1 and TRBJ2-3, the complete variable domain is EADIYQTPRYLVIGTGKKITLECSQTMGHDKMYWYQQDPGMELHLIHYSYGVNSTEKGDLSSESTVSRIRTEHFPLTLESARPSHTSQYLCASSVKGTDTQYFGPGTRLTVL.

The J gene is TRBJ1-4, the V gene TRBV28; TRBD1 is a possible D gene (5 bases). This CDR3 comprises 15 residues. Germline lookup yields CDR1 MDHEN and CDR2 SYDVKM. V lost 5 bases and J 4 bases, leaving 14 bases between the germline ends. Written as DNA, the CDR3 is TGTGCCAGCAGTCCGTCCGACAGTATTAATGAAAAACTGTTTTTT. Amino acid sequence: CASSPSDSINEKLFF.

A single count supports this clone. The chain employs TRBV27 and TRBJ1-4, with a possible D match to TRBD1 (5 bases). From germline, CDR1 is MNHEY and CDR2 SMNVEV (reference sequence). V lost 3 bases and J lost 4, with 9 bases in between. This CDR3 has 14 residues. The CDR3 loop reads CASSFKGLNEKLFF. CDR3 in DNA: TGTGCCAGCAGTTTTAAGGGACTTAATGAAAAACTGTTTTTT.

The chain uses TRBV4-1 and TRBJ2-7; 12 nucleotides agree with TRBD2. This CDR3 is built from 16 residues. V trimming: 2 bases; J trimming: 2 bases; junction bases outside the gene matches: 4. The germline gives CDR1 MGHRA, CDR2 YSYEKL. CDR3 in amino acids: CASSQPRLAGAYEQYF. The DNA of the CDR3 is TGCGCCAGCAGCCAACCACGACTAGCGGGAGCCTACGAGCAGTACTTC.

The CDR3 sequence: CASSGDRGHLRQETQYF. The CDR3 DNA reads TGTGCCAGCAGTGGGGACAGGGGGCACCTTCGACAAGAGACCCAGTACTTC. V usage is TRBV2 and J usage is TRBJ2-5; 12 bases are shared with TRBD1. Looked up from germline, CDR1 is SNHLY and CDR2 is FYNNEI. The length of the CDR3 is 17 residues. V lost 4 bases to trimming and J lost 2 bases; unmatched junction nucleotides: 8.

This clone occurred once. The chain recombines TRBV4-1 with TRBJ1-2; D gene uncertain. From germline, CDR1 is MGHRA and CDR2 YSYEKL. Trimming left V 4 bases short and J 4 bases short, with 10 bases between. The CDR3 has 13 residues. The CDR3, as DNA: TGCGCCAGCAGCCCCACAGAACCCTATGGCTACACCTTC. Its translation is CASSPTEPYGYTF.

The V call is TRBV19, the J call TRBJ2-7, with TRBD1 matching over 8 bases. Trimming removed 3 bases from V and 3 bases from J; junction bases left unmatched: 4. CDR3 length: 14 residues. Germline CDR1 and CDR2: LNHDA and SQIVND (reference sequence). CDR3 in amino acids: CASSMGRGLYEQYF. In nucleotides, the CDR3 is TGTGCCAGTAGTATGGGCAGGGGGCTCTACGAGCAGTACTTC.

V is TRBV7-2 and J is TRBJ2-1; 9 positions match TRBD2. Germline lookup yields CDR1 SGHTA and CDR2 FQGNSA. This CDR3 is 14 amino acids long. The junction had 5 bases not matched to a gene; V was cut back by 4 bases and J by 7 bases. CDR3 in DNA: TGTGCCAGCAGCTGGGGACTAGCAGGGAATGAGCAGTTCTTC. Its translation is CASSWGLAGNEQFF.

V usage is TRBV14 and J usage is TRBJ2-7, with D perhaps TRBD2 (5 bases). The CDR3 has 13 amino acids. Trimming took 0 bases from V and 9 from J, leaving 12 bases between them. CDR1 is SGHDN, CDR2 FVKESK, per germline. The CDR3 nucleotides read TGTGCCAGCAGCCAAGACCCCGGAGGCGTGCAGTACTTC. Amino acids: CASSQDPGGVQYF.

The chain is built from TRBV6-5 and TRBJ1-4; a possible D gene is TRBD1 (6 bases). The CDR3 totals 15 residues. V lost 6 bases, J lost 8 bases, and 19 bases lay in between. The germline V gene encodes CDR1 MNHEY and CDR2 SVGAGI. DNA of the CDR3: TGTGCCAGCAGATCCGCGGGGGCGCCGAGGGAAAAACTGTTTTTT. Translation: CASRSAGAPREKLFF.

V is TRBV24-1 and J is TRBJ2-2, with TRBD1 as a possible D gene (5 bases). CDR1 is KGHDR, CDR2 SFDVKD, per germline. The CDR3 extends over 16 amino acids. The V gene lost 1 base and the J gene lost 1 base, with 9 bases spanning the gap. CDR3 loop: CATSDFSGQNTGELFF. The CDR3 bases are TGTGCCACCAGTGATTTCTCCGGACAGAACACCGGGGAGCTGTTTTTT.

The chain has TRBV11-2 and TRBJ2-5, with D possibly being TRBD2 (5 bases). V lost 0 bases to trimming and J lost 1 base, with 15 bases between them. From germline, CDR1 is SGHAT and CDR2 FQNNGV. CDR3 length equals 17 residues. The chain's CDR3 is CASSLDLPGEGQETQYF. CDR3 coding DNA: TGTGCCAGCAGCTTAGATCTTCCCGGAGAGGGCCAAGAGACCCAGTACTTC.

The chain carries TRBV6-6 and TRBJ2-2; 7 positions agree with TRBD1. In germline, CDR1 is MNHNY, CDR2 SVGAGI (reference sequence). The J segment lost 2 bases and the V segment lost 5 bases, leaving 5 bases of the junction unmatched. This CDR3 region has 15 residues. The CDR3 DNA is TGTGCCAGCAGTCCCCGGGACAGTAACACCGGGGAGCTGTTTTTT. Residues: CASSPRDSNTGELFF.

The rearrangement links TRBV2 to TRBJ2-2; a weak D match, TRBD2 (6 bases). The length of the CDR3 is 12 residues. The V gene lost 7 bases and the J gene lost 5 bases, with 8 bases spanning the gap. Looked up from germline, CDR1 is SNHLY and CDR2 is FYNNEI. The CDR3 protein is CASTGRTGELFF. The CDR3 coding sequence is TGTGCCAGCACGGGGAGGACCGGGGAGCTGTTTTTT.

The gene calls are TRBV19 and TRBJ2-3; D gene uncertain. Looked up from germline, CDR1 is LNHDA and CDR2 is SQIVND (reference sequence). The CDR3 sequence is 13 residues long. The V and J ends lost 0 bases and 13 bases respectively, with 14 bases between them. CDR3 loop: CASSIDSRSPKYF. The CDR3, as DNA: TGTGCCAGTAGTATAGATTCGAGGAGCCCTAAGTATTTT.

This chain links TRBV4-1 with TRBJ1-1; TRBD1 matches at 7 bases. V shed 5 bases, J shed 1 base, and the junction held 7 bases outside the gene matches. The CDR3 runs 15 residues. Germline V gene data show CDR1 as MGHRA and CDR2 as YSYEKL. CDR3 sequence: CASSTQGLGNTEAFF. In DNA, the CDR3 is TGCGCCAGCAGCACACAGGGGTTGGGGAACACTGAAGCTTTCTTT.

The V and J genes are TRBV11-2 and TRBJ1-1; 9 bases are a match to TRBD1. Looked up from germline, CDR1 is SGHAT and CDR2 is FQNNGV. The CDR3 extends over 13 amino acids. The V gene end was trimmed by 3 bases and the J gene end by 4 bases; junction bases not matched to a gene: 0. The CDR3 here is CASSLTGGTEAFF. CDR3 bases: TGTGCCAGCAGCTTGACAGGGGGCACTGAAGCTTTCTTT.

The chain has TRBV4-3 and TRBJ2-3; no clear D gene. CDR1 is LGHNA, CDR2 YSLEER, per germline. The V and J ends lost 0 bases and 6 bases respectively, with 19 bases between them. The CDR3 is made up of 17 amino acids. The CDR3 loop reads CASSQDMILLSQDTQYF. CDR3 sequence (DNA): TGCGCCAGCAGCCAAGATATGATTCTTCTTTCGCAGGATACGCAGTATTTT.

In this sample, this clone turned up once. The V call is TRBV5-4, the J call TRBJ2-5, with a tentative D call TRBD2 (6 bases). There are 14 residues in the CDR3. Per germline, CDR1 SGHNT and CDR2 YYREEE (reference sequence). Trimming removed 4 bases at V and 5 bases at J, with 15 bases between. The CDR3 is CASSRGGVGETQYF. CDR3 in DNA: TGTGCCAGCAGCCGTGGAGGGGTTGGCGAGACCCAGTACTTC.

The V call is TRBV11-2, the J call TRBJ1-3, with D possibly being TRBD1 (6 bases). CDR3 length equals 17 residues. Trimming stripped 0 bases from V and 3 bases from J, with 15 bases between. CDR1 is SGHAT and CDR2 is FQNNGV in the germline V gene. CDR3 sequence: CASSLDRTEVSGNTIYF. The DNA of the CDR3 is TGTGCCAGCAGCTTAGACCGGACAGAAGTCAGTGGAAACACCATATATTTT.

The chain employs TRBV11-2 and TRBJ1-1, with 7 nucleotides matching TRBD1. The trim removed 1 base at V and 9 bases at J, leaving 8 bases unmatched. Looked up from germline, CDR1 is SGHAT and CDR2 is FQNNGV. This CDR3 contains 14 residues. The CDR3 region has the DNA TGTGCCAGCAGCTTAGCAGCAGGGGGTACAAAAGCTTTCTTT. It translates to CASSLAAGGTKAFF.

The chain links TRBV5-1 to TRBJ1-6; 10 positions agree with TRBD1. The CDR3 is 14 residues long. J lost 8 bases, V lost 4 bases, and 3 bases had no gene match. The germline gives CDR1 SGHRS, CDR2 YFSETQ. The CDR3: CASSPGTGDSPLHF. The CDR3 DNA reads TGCGCCAGCAGCCCTGGGACAGGGGATTCACCCCTCCACTTT.

This clone appeared a few times. The J gene is TRBJ1-4, the V gene TRBV28; D gene ambiguous. Trimming cost V 4 bases and J 1 base, with 4 bases left between them. The V gene's germline CDR1 is MDHEN and CDR2 SYDVKM. This CDR3 is built from 13 residues. The CDR3 DNA follows: TGTGCCAGCAGTTCCGGAACTAATGAAAAACTGTTTTTT. Translated: CASSSGTNEKLFF. The full variable domain, completed using reference TRBV28 and TRBJ1-4, is DVKVTQSSRYLVKRTGEKVFLECVQDMDHENMFWYRQDPGLGLRLIYFSYDVKMKEKGDIPEGYSVSREKKERFSLILESASTNQTSMYLCASSSGTNEKLFFGSGTQLSVL.

The chain is built from TRBV6-5 and TRBJ1-2; D remains unclear. This CDR3 comprises 13 residues. Trimming stripped 0 bases from V and 8 bases from J, with 10 bases between. CDR1 is MNHEY and CDR2 is SVGAGI in the germline V gene. The CDR3 is CASSYSGILGYTF. The CDR3 DNA sequence: TGTGCCAGCAGTTACTCGGGCATCTTAGGCTACACCTTC.

The chain employs TRBV28 and TRBJ1-5; 10 bases map to TRBD1. Germline V gives CDR1 MDHEN, CDR2 SYDVKM. J gave up 7 bases and V 5 bases, and 11 bases lay outside the gene matches. This CDR3 comprises 16 residues. The CDR3 sequence: CASSKPGQGSGQPQHF. CDR3 bases: TGTGCCAGCAGTAAACCGGGACAGGGGTCGGGCCAGCCCCAGCATTTT.